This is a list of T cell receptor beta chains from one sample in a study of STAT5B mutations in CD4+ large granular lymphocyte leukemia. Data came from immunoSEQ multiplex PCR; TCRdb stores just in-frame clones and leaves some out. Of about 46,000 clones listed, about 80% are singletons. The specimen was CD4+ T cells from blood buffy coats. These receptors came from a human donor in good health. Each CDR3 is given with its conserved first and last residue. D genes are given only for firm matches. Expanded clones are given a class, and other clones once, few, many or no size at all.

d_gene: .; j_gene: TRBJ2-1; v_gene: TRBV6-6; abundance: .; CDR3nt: TGTGCCAGCAGAGAAGGACAGGGAGGGGGTGAGCAGTTCTTC; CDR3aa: CASREGQGGGEQFF
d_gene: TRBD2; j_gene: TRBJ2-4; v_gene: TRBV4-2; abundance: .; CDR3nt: TGTGCCAGCAGCCAAGCTTGGGGGGAGGGTGTGGACATTCAGTACTTC; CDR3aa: CASSQAWGEGVDIQYF
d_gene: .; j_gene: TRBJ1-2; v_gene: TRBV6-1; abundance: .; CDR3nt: TGTGCCACCAAAATGCAGGGTGGCGACTATGGCTACACCTTC; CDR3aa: CATKMQGGDYGYTF
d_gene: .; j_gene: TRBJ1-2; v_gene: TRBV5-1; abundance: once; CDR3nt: TGCGCCAGCAGCCGCTTCCCGGGACATGAGAACTATGGCTACACCTTC; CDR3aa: CASSRFPGHENYGYTF
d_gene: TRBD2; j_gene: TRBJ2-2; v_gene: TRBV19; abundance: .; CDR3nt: TGTGCCAGTAGGCTCTTAGCGGGAAACACCGGGGAGCTGTTTTTT; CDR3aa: CASRLLAGNTGELFF
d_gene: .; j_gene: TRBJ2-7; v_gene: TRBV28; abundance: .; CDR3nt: TGTGCCAGCAGTTCCCCCAGGGTTAGCTCCTACGAGCAGTACTTC; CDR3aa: CASSSPRVSSYEQYF
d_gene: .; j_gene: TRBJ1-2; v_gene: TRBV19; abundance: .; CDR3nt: TGTGCCAGTAAGACAGACGCTAACTATGGCTACACCTTC; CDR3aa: CASKTDANYGYTF
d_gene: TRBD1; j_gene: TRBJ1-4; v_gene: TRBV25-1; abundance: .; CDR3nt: TGTGCCAGCAGAATGACAGGGGGTAATGAAAAACTGTTTTTT; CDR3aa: CASRMTGGNEKLFF
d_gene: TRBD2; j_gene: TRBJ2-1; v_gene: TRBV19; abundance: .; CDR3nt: TGTGCCAGTAGTATAGATAGCGGGAGTAGTGATGAGCAGTTCTTC; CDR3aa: CASSIDSGSSDEQFF
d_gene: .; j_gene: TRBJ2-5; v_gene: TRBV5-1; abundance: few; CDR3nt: TGCGCCAGCAGCTTGAAAGAGACCCAGTACTTC; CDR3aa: CASSLKETQYF
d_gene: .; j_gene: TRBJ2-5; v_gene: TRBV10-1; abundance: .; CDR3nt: TGCGCCAGCAGTCGGCGGACTAAGTACCAAGAGACCCAGTACTTC; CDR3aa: CASSRRTKYQETQYF
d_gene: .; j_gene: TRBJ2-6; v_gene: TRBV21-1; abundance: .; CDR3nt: TGTGCCAGCAGCAAAGAAACGACGTCTGGGGCCAACGTCCTGACTTTC; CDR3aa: CASSKETTSGANVLTF
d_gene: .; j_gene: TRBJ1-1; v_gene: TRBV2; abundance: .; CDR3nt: TGTGCCAGCAGAGACGAGGGGGACACTGAAGCTTTCTTT; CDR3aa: CASRDEGDTEAFF